Presented here are 15 T cell receptor beta chains from one specimen sequenced in a study of blood T cell repertoires in COVID-19. Produced via immunoSEQ multiplex PCR; TCRdb's table is partial and in-frame only. The table has a few hundred thousand clones, about 88% seen once. What was sequenced was peripheral blood. The receptors stem from a woman in her fifties or sixties with COVID-19, enrolled during active disease.

The chain recombines TRBV12-3 or TRBV12-4 with TRBJ1-2; D not resolved. This CDR3 is built from 11 residues. V was shortened by 3 bases and J by 7 bases, with 6 bases between the two germline ends. Here the CDR3 reads CASSLRAGYTF. CDR3 coding DNA: TGTGCCAGCAGTTTGAGGGCTGGCTACACCTTC.

This clone was counted a few times. The chain is built from TRBV25-1 and TRBJ1-2, with 8 nucleotides matching TRBD1. V trimming: 2 bases; J trimming: 4 bases; junction bases outside the gene matches: 9. The CDR3 runs 16 residues. CDR1 is MGHDK and CDR2 is SYGVNS in the germline V gene. The CDR3, as DNA: TGTGCCAGCAGTGAACCGGACAGGGCTCCAGGCTATGGCTACACCTTC. Amino acid sequence: CASSEPDRAPGYGYTF.

The V and J genes are TRBV6-5 and TRBJ2-3, with 12 bases lining up with TRBD2. This CDR3 region has 15 residues. J lost 5 bases, V lost 7 bases, and 7 bases had no gene match. Germline values: CDR1 MNHEY, CDR2 SVGAGI. CDR3 coding DNA: TGTGCCAGCAATAGACTAGCGGGGGCCGTAGATACGCAGTATTTT. Its translation: CASNRLAGAVDTQYF.

This clone was counted once. The chain employs TRBV12-3 or TRBV12-4 and TRBJ1-2; 7 positions match TRBD1. Trimming cost V 7 bases and J 4 bases; bases outside gene matches: 3. The CDR3 has 12 residues. The CDR3 DNA sequence: TGTGCCAGCAACAGGGGTCCCTATGGCTACACCTTC. Its translation is CASNRGPYGYTF.

The chain uses TRBV7-8 and TRBJ1-2, with 9 bases lining up with TRBD1. Germline V gene data show CDR1 as SGHVS and CDR2 as FQNEAQ. The trim removed 5 bases at V and 2 bases at J, leaving 12 bases unmatched. The CDR3 is made up of 17 amino acids. The CDR3 DNA reads TGTGCCAGCAGCCCACGCCCCGGGACAGGGCTAAACTATGGCTACACCTTC. Its translation: CASSPRPGTGLNYGYTF.

The chain uses TRBV5-1 and TRBJ1-5; D gene unclear. Germline V CDR1 and CDR2: SGHRS, YFSETQ. The CDR3 totals 14 residues. V was trimmed by 1 base and J by 5 bases, leaving 10 bases between them. The CDR3 nucleotides read TGCGCCAGCAGCTTGCCCCTCCCTGATCAGCCCCAGCATTTT. Protein sequence: CASSLPLPDQPQHF.

The chain recombines TRBV5-1 with TRBJ2-7; 10 positions agree with TRBD1. Germline values: CDR1 SGHRS, CDR2 YFSETQ. This CDR3 contains 14 residues. Trimming at V came to 3 bases and at J to 2 bases, leaving 2 bases not matched to a gene. The CDR3 coding sequence is TGCGCCAGCAGCTCCGGGACAGGGGCCTACGAGCAGTACTTC. Its protein is CASSSGTGAYEQYF.

The chain recombines TRBV30 with TRBJ1-2; no definite D call. Germline V gives CDR1 GTSNPN, CDR2 SVGIG (reference sequence). Trimming removed 3 bases from V and 8 bases from J, with 13 bases in between. CDR3 length: 12 amino acids. The CDR3 coding sequence is TGTGCCTGGAGGCGACTGGGCGGGGGCTACACCTTC. Translating gives CAWRRLGGGYTF.

V usage is TRBV24-1 and J usage is TRBJ2-3, with D possibly matching TRBD2 (5 bases). Between the trimmed V and J ends, which lost 4 bases and 0 bases, there was a span of 13 bases. In germline, CDR1 is KGHDR, CDR2 SFDVKD. The CDR3 loop spans 16 amino acids. CDR3 DNA: TGTGCCACCAGTGACCCCGCCCCGGGGAGCACAGATACGCAGTATTTT. Encoded protein: CATSDPAPGSTDTQYF.

This clone was seen more than once but under ten times. This chain links TRBV19 with TRBJ1-5; D not certain. The ends were cut back, 7 bases at V and 0 bases at J, with 7 bases in the middle. Germline V lookup: CDR1 LNHDA, CDR2 SQIVND (reference sequence). CDR3 length equals 13 residues. The CDR3 nucleotides read TGTGCCAGTAACATGTATAGCAATCAGCCCCAGCATTTT. This sequence encodes CASNMYSNQPQHF.

The rearrangement links TRBV12-3 or TRBV12-4 to TRBJ2-1; tentatively, D is TRBD2 (5 bases). This CDR3 region has 13 residues. Trimming shortened V by 5 bases and J by 9 bases, and 14 bases separated the two germline ends. The CDR3: CASSPGNQAEQFF. In nucleotides, the CDR3 is TGTGCCAGCAGTCCCGGGAACCAGGCTGAGCAGTTCTTC.

The chain joins TRBV6-5 to TRBJ1-5; D is undetermined. Germline V gene lookup returns CDR1 MNHEY and CDR2 SVGAGI. The CDR3 sequence is 14 residues long. V dropped 0 bases and J dropped 2 bases, with 5 bases sitting between them. This chain's CDR3 is CASSYSEGNQPQHF. Written as DNA, the CDR3 is TGTGCCAGCAGTTACTCCGAGGGCAATCAGCCCCAGCATTTT.

The rearrangement links TRBV11-2 to TRBJ2-2, with TRBD1 as a possible D gene (6 bases). This CDR3 is 16 amino acids long. V lost 5 bases and J lost 5, with 18 bases in between. Per germline, CDR1 SGHAT and CDR2 FQNNGV. CDR3 bases: TGTGCCAGCAGCCCCCGTCTGCCAGGGGATACCGGGGAGCTGTTTTTT. Translating gives CASSPRLPGDTGELFF.

V gene TRBV3-1 (or the pseudogene TRBV3-2) combines with J gene TRBJ2-1; the D is unclear. The germline V and J ends were trimmed by 1 base and 12 bases, with 19 bases remaining between them. This CDR3 has 15 residues. Germline lookup yields CDR1 LGHDT and CDR2 YNNKEL (reference sequence). CDR3 coding DNA: TGTGCCAGCAGCCAAGCCGACCGGAGTCCTTTAGGGCAGTTCTTC. Its protein is CASSQADRSPLGQFF.

The CDR3 loop reads CASSQDWVYGGAEHTQYF. Here the CDR3 DNA reads TGCGCCAGCAGCCAAGATTGGGTTTACGGGGGGGCAGAGCATACGCAGTATTTT. The chain combines TRBV4-3 with TRBJ2-3; 8 nucleotides agree with TRBD2. Germline CDR1 and CDR2: LGHNA and YSLEER. Trimming at V came to 0 bases and at J to 7 bases, leaving 15 bases not matched to a gene. This CDR3 comprises 18 residues.